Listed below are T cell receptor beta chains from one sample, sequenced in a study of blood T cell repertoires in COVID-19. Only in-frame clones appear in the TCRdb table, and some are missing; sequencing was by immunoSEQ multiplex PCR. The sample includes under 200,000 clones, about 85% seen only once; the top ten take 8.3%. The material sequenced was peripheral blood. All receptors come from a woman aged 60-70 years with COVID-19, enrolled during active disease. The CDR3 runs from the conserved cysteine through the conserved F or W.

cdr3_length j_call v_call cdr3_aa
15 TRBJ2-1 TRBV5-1 CASSLAGANYNEQFF
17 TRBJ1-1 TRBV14 CASSQWPLGQVNTEAFF
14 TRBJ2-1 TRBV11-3 CASSSTSGYNEQFF
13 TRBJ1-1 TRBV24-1 CATSDLTGREAFF
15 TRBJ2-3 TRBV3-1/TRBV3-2 CASQIAGGSTDTQYF
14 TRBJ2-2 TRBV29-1 CSAGTSGGTGELFF
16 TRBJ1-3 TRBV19 CASSLPGRVPGNTIYF
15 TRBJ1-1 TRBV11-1 CASGHGRAGNTEAFF
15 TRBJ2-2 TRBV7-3 CASSSLTGGIGELFF
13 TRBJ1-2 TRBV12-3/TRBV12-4 CASSFSYASGYTF
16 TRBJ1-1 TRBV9 CASTPGGGIGNTEAFF
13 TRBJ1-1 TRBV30 CAWSEAGNTEAFF
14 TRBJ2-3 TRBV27 CASSPGATTDTQYF
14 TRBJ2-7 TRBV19 CASSIGDYRYEQYF
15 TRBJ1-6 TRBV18 CASSPRTGTYSPLHF
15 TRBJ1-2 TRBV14 CASSQEGTGLYGYTF
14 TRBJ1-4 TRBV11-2 CASSLARVTEKLFF
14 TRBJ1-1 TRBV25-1 CASSEWGQHTEAFF
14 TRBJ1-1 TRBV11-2 CASSSLTGNTEAFF
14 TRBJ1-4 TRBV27 CASSLTGSNEKLFF
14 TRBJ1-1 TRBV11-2 CASSWSAGGTEAFF
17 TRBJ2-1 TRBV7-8 CASSTGQVLLGSDEQFF
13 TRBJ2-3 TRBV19 CASSIGSADTQYF
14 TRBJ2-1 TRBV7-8 CASSLPGGGRVQFF
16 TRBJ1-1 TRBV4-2 CASSLRFSTGNTEAFF